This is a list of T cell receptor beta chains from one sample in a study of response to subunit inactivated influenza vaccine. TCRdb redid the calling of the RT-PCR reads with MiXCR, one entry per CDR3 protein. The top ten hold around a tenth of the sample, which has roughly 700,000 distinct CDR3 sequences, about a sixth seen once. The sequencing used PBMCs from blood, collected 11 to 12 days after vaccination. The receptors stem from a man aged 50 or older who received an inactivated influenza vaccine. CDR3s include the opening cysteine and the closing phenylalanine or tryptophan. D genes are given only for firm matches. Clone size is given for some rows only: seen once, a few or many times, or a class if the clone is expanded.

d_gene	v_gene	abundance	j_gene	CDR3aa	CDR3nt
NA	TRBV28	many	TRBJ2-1	CASSFVPGVGEQFF	TGTGCCAGCAGTTTTGTGCCCGGGGTGGGAGAGCAGTTCTTC
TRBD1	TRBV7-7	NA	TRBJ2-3	CASSLRTLWDRRASTDTQYF	TGTGCCAGCAGCTTGAGGACACTATGGGACAGAAGAGCTAGCACAGATACGCAGTATTTT
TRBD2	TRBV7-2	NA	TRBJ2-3	CASSSRGLAGGVGTQYF	TGTGCCAGCAGCTCCAGGGGACTAGCGGGAGGAGTTGGTACGCAGTATTTT
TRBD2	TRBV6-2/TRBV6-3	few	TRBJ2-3	CASSYGLAGNTQYF	TGTGCCAGCAGTTACGGGCTAGCGGGGAATACGCAGTATTTT
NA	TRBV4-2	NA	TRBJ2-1	CASSQGLSGPDNEQFF	TGTGCCAGCAGCCAAGGGTTATCGGGGCCAGACAATGAGCAGTTCTTC
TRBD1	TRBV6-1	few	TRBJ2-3	CASHLMGTGADTQYF	TGTGCCAGCCATCTTATGGGGACAGGGGCAGATACGCAGTATTTT
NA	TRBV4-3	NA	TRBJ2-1	CASSQDPTGLSYNEQFF	TGCGCCAGCAGCCAAGATCCGACCGGCCTCTCCTACAATGAGCAGTTCTTC
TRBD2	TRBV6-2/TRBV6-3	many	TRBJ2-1	CASSYGTSAHNEQFF	TGTGCCAGCAGTTACGGGACTAGCGCGCACAATGAGCAGTTCTTC
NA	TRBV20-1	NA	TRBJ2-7	CSARHLFYEQYF	TGCAGTGCGCGGCACCTGTTTTACGAGCAGTACTTC
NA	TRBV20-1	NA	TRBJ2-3	CSAKEGVSDTQYF	TGCAGTGCTAAGGAGGGGGTTAGTGATACGCAGTATTTT
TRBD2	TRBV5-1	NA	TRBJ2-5	CASSGPGLAMETQYF	TGCGCCAGCAGCGGTCCCGGACTAGCCATGGAGACCCAGTACTTC
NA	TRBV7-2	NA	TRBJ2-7	CASSLEDRAYEQYF	TGTGCCAGCAGCCTGGAGGACAGAGCCTACGAGCAGTACTTC
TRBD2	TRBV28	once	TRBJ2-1	CASSSLVLRGANNEQFF	TGTGCCAGCAGTTCCCTCGTGTTGCGGGGGGCAAACAATGAGCAGTTCTTC
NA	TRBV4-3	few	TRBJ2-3	CASSQESGVSGDTQYF	TGCGCCAGCAGCCAAGAATCAGGGGTTTCGGGAGATACGCAGTATTTT
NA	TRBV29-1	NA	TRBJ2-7	CSVDRAGSDEQYF	TGCAGCGTTGATAGGGCAGGGTCGGACGAGCAGTACTTC
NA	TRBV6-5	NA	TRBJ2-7	CASSYSYTVPYEQYF	TGTGCCAGCAGTTACTCTTATACAGTTCCCTACGAGCAGTACTTC
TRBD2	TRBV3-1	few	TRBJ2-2	CASSQPIGLAGLTGELFF	TGTGCCAGCAGCCAACCTATCGGACTAGCGGGACTTACCGGGGAGCTGTTTTTT
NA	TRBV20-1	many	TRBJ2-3	CSARDESRDWWRTAQYF	TGCAGTGCTAGAGATGAGAGTCGGGACTGGTGGAGGACGGCGCAGTATTTT
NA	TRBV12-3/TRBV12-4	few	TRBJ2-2	CASTGFTGELFF	TGTGCCAGCACAGGGTTCACCGGGGAGCTGTTTTTT
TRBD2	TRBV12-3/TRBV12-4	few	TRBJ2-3	CASSFLAGASDTQYF	TGTGCCAGCAGTTTCCTAGCGGGAGCGTCGGATACGCAGTATTTT
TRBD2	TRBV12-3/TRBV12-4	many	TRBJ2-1	CASSSSGGPYNEQFF	TGTGCCAGCAGTTCTAGCGGGGGGCCCTACAATGAGCAGTTCTTC
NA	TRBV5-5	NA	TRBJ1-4	CASSSSTGSYEKLFF	TGTGCCAGCAGCTCCTCGACAGGTTCATACGAAAAACTGTTTTTT
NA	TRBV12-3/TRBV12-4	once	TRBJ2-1	CASSWGGQNNEQFF	TGTGCCAGCAGTTGGGGGGGCCAAAACAATGAGCAGTTCTTC
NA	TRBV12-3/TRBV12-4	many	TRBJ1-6	CASSGRVNSPLHF	TGTGCCAGCAGTGGGCGGGTTAATTCACCCCTCCACTTT
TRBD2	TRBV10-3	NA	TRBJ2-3	CAISAGGRADTQYF	TGTGCCATCAGTGCGGGCGGGAGAGCAGATACGCAGTATTTT
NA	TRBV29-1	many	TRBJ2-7	CSVTLGLGEQYF	TGCAGCGTAACTCTGGGGCTCGGCGAGCAGTACTTC
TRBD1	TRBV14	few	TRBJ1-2	CASSQTSGTGSGYTF	TGTGCCAGCAGCCAGACTTCCGGGACAGGGAGTGGCTACACCTTC
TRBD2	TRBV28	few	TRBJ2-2	CASSPRRAGAFSGELFF	TGTGCCAGCAGTCCGAGGCGGGCGGGAGCGTTTTCCGGGGAGCTGTTTTTT
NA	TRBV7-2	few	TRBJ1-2	CASSPPGGSGGYTF	TGTGCCAGCAGCCCCCCTGGGGGATCAGGTGGCTACACCTTC
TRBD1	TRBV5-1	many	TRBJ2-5	CASSLGQGAKETQYF	TGCGCCAGCAGCTTGGGGCAGGGGGCCAAAGAGACCCAGTACTTC
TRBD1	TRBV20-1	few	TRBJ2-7	CSARDRFRDRPYEQYF	TGCAGTGCTAGAGACCGGTTCCGGGACAGACCCTACGAGCAGTACTTC
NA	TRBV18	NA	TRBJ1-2	CASSPGPGGYGYTF	TGTGCCAGCTCACCCGGGCCCGGCGGCTATGGCTACACCTTC
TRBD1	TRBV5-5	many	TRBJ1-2	CASSLAGTGNYGYTF	TGTGCCAGCAGCTTGGCCGGGACAGGGAACTATGGCTACACCTTC
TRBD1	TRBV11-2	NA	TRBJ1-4	CASSLDPRTGFNEKLFF	TGTGCCAGCAGCTTAGATCCGAGGACAGGGTTTAATGAAAAACTGTTTTTT
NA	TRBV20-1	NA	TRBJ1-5	CSAADGSNQPQHF	TGCAGTGCTGCGGACGGGAGCAATCAGCCCCAGCATTTT
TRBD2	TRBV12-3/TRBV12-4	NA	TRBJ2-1	CASSPSAGGYNEQFF	TGTGCCAGCAGCCCTTCAGCGGGGGGCTACAATGAGCAGTTCTTC
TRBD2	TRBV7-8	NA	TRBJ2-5	CASSIRGVQETQYF	TGTGCCAGCAGCATACGGGGGGTCCAAGAGACCCAGTACTTC
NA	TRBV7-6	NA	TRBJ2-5	CASSLAKETQYF	TGTGCCAGCAGCTTAGCTAAAGAGACCCAGTACTTC
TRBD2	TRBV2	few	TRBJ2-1	CASSESRGPLAGAEQFF	TGTGCCAGCAGTGAAAGCCGGGGCCCACTAGCGGGAGCTGAGCAGTTCTTC
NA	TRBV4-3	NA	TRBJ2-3	CASSQLQGPQRSTDTQYF	TGCGCCAGCAGCCAACTGCAGGGACCCCAGAGGAGCACAGATACGCAGTATTTT
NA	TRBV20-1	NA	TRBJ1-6	CSARSGDSYNSPLHF	TGCAGTGCTAGGAGTGGGGACTCCTATAATTCACCCCTCCACTTT
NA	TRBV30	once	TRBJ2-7	CAWSVGPFTSSYEQYF	TGTGCCTGGAGTGTAGGGCCCTTTACTAGCTCCTACGAGCAGTACTTC
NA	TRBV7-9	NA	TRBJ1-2	CASSLGQGKQGYTF	TGTGCCAGCAGCTTGGGTCAGGGAAAGCAGGGCTACACCTTC
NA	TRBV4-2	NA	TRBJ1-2	CASSPGPRIDGYTF	TGTGCCAGCAGCCCGGGACCTCGGATCGATGGCTACACCTTC
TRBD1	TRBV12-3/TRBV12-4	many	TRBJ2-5	CASRTGGQETQYF	TGTGCCAGCAGGACAGGGGGCCAAGAGACCCAGTACTTC
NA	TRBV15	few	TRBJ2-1	CATSFERATYNEQFF	TGTGCCACCAGCTTCGAACGGGCCACCTACAATGAGCAGTTCTTC
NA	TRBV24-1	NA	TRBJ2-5	CATSEEAGHLETQYF	TGTGCCACCAGTGAGGAGGCAGGGCATCTAGAGACCCAGTACTTC
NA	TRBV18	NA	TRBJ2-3	CASSRRMTDTQYF	TGTGCCAGCTCACGACGAATGACAGATACGCAGTATTTT
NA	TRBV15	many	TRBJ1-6	CATSRRQTSPLHF	TGTGCCACCAGCAGGCGACAGACCTCACCCCTCCACTTT
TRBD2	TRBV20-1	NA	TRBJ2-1	CSASLGTSRQFF	TGCAGTGCTAGCCTAGGGACTAGCCGGCAGTTCTTC